This TCR beta chain is from a study of blood T cell repertoires in COVID-19. Study information: Collection of acute and convalescent COVID-19 samples took place in the United States, Italy and Spain. T cells, B-cell-depleted T cells, or PBMCs provided the cDNA or gDNA that served as material.

CDR1 and CDR2 from the germline V gene are MNHNY and SVGAGI (reference sequence). Trimming cost V 6 bases and J 4 bases; bases outside gene matches: 5. CDR3 length: 14 amino acids. Per the original data handling: From reference gene primer amplification, estimates of nucleated cell counts were derived. This table comes from immunoSEQ multiplex PCR, and its TCRdb copy is limited to in-frame clones, with some not included. V, J and clone size are taken as reported in that table, and D and trimming were inferred from the DNA itself. The sample has roughly 110,000 clones, about 90% seen once. This TCR came from a man aged 40-49 years with active or convalescent COVID-19. The rearrangement links TRBV6-6 to TRBJ1-1, with 10 bases matching TRBD1. Sequenced input: peripheral blood. The CDR3 sequence is CASRDRGGTTEAFF. In DNA, the CDR3 is TGTGCCAGCAGGGACAGGGGGGGGACCACTGAAGCTTTCTTT.